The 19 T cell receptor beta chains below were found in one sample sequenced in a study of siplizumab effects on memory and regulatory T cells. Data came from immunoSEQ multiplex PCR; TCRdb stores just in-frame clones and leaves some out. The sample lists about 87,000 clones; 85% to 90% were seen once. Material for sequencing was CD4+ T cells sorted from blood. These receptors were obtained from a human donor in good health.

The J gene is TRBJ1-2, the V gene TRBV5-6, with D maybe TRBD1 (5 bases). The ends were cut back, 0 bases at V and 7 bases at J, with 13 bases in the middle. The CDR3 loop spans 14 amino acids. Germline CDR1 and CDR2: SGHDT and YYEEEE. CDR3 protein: CASSLGVQGVGYTF. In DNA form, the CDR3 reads TGTGCCAGCAGCTTGGGAGTCCAGGGCGTTGGCTACACCTTC.

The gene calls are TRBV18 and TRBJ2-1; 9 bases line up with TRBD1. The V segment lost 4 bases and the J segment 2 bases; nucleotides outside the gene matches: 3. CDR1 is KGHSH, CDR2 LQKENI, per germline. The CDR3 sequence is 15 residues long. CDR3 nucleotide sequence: TGTGCCAGCTCACGGACAGGGGACCCCTACAATGAGCAGTTCTTC. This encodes CASSRTGDPYNEQFF.

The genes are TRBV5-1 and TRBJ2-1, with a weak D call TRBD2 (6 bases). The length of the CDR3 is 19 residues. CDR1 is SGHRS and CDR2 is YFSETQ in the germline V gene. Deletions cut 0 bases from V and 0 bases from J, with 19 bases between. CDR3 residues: CASSLEASGFLSSYNEQFF. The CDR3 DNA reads TGCGCCAGCAGCTTGGAAGCCAGCGGGTTCTTAAGCTCCTACAATGAGCAGTTCTTC. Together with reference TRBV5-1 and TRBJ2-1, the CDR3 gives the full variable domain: KAGVTQTPRYLIKTRGQQVTLSCSPISGHRSVSWYQQTPGQGLQFLFEYFSETQRNKGNFPGRFSGRQFSNSRSEMNVSTLELGDSALYLCASSLEASGFLSSYNEQFFGPGTRLTVL.

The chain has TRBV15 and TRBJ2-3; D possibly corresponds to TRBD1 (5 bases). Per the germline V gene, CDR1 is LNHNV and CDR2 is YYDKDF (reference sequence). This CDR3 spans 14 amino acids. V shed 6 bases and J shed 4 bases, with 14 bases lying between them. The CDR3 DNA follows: TGTGCCACCAGGGACACTAAGCAAGCAGATACGCAGTATTTT. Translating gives CATRDTKQADTQYF.

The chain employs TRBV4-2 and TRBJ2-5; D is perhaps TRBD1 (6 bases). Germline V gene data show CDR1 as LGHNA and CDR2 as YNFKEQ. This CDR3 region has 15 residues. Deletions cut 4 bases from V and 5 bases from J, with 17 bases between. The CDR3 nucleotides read TGTGCCAGCAGCCGGTCAGGACAGAGTTACGAGACCCAGTACTTC. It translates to CASSRSGQSYETQYF.

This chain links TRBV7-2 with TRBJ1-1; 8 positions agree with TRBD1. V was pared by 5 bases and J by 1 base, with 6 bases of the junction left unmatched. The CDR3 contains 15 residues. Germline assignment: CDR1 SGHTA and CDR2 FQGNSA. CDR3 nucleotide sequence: TGTGCCAGCAGCCCCGACAGGGGACGGAACACTGAAGCTTTCTTT. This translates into CASSPDRGRNTEAFF.

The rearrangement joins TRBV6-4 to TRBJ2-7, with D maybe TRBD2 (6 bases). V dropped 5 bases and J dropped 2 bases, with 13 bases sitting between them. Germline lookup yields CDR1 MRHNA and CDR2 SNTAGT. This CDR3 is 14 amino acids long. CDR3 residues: CASSTGLLTYEQYF. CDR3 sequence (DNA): TGTGCCAGCAGTACGGGACTTTTAACCTACGAGCAGTACTTC.

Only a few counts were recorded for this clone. The CDR3: CASSSDGHYEQYF. CDR3 DNA sequence: TGTGCCAGCAGCTCGGACGGTCACTACGAGCAGTACTTC. The chain links TRBV5-4 to TRBJ2-7; no firm D call. CDR1 is SGHNT and CDR2 is YYREEE in the germline V gene (reference sequence). This CDR3 is 13 amino acids long. With 3 bases removed from V and 3 bases from J, the gap between germline ends came to 10 bases.

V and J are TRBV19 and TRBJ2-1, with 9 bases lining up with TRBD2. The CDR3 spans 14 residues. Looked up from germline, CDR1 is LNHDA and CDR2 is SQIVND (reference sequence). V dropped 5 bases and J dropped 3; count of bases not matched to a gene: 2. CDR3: CASSGGRVYNEQFF. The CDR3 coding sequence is TGTGCCAGTAGTGGCGGGAGGGTCTACAATGAGCAGTTCTTC. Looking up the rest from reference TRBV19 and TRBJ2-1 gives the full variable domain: DGGITQSPKYLFRKEGQNVTLSCEQNLNHDAMYWYRQDPGQGLRLIYYSQIVNDFQKGDIAEGYSVSREKKESFPLTVTSAQKNPTAFYLCASSGGRVYNEQFFGPGTRLTVL.

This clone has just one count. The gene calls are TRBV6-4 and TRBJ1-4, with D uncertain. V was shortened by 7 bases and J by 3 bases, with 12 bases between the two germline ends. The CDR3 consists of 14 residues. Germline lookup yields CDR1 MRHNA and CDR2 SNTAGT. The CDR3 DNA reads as TGTGCCAGCACCCTGAGGAGGCCTAATGAAAAACTGTTTTTT. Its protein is CASTLRRPNEKLFF.

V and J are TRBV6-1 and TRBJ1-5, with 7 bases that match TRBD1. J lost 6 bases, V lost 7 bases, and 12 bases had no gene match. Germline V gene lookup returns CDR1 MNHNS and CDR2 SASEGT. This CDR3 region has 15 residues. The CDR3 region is CASIDLTGASQPQHF. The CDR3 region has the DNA TGTGCCAGCATAGACCTCACAGGGGCAAGTCAGCCCCAGCATTTT.

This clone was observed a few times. The CDR3, as DNA: TGCGCCAGCAGCCAAGATAGAGGTGGGGGATACGAGCAGTACTTC. Translation: CASSQDRGGGYEQYF. This sequence joins TRBV4-3 and TRBJ2-7; D is possibly TRBD1 or TRBD2 (5 bases each). The germline V gene encodes CDR1 LGHNA and CDR2 YSLEER. With 0 bases removed from V and 4 bases from J, the gap between germline ends came to 13 bases. There are 15 residues in the CDR3.

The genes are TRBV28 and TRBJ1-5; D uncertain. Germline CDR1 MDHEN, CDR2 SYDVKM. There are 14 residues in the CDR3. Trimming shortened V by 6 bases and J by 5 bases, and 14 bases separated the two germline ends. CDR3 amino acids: CASSESPSHQPQHF. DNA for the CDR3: TGTGCCAGCAGCGAATCCCCATCCCATCAGCCCCAGCATTTT.

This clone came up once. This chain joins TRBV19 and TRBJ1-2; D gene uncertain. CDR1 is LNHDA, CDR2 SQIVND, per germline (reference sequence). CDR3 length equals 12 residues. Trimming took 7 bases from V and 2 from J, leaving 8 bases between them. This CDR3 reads CASMGQNYGYTF. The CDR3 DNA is TGTGCCAGTATGGGCCAGAACTATGGCTACACCTTC. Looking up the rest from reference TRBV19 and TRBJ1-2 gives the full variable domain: DGGITQSPKYLFRKEGQNVTLSCEQNLNHDAMYWYRQDPGQGLRLIYYSQIVNDFQKGDIAEGYSVSREKKESFPLTVTSAQKNPTAFYLCASMGQNYGYTFGSGTRLTVV.

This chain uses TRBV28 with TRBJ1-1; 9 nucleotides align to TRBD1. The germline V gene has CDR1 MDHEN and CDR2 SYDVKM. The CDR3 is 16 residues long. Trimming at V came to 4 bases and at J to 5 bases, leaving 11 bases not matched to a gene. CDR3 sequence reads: CASSSPGQGLSTEAFF. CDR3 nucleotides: TGTGCCAGCAGTTCCCCGGGACAGGGTTTGAGTACTGAAGCTTTCTTT.

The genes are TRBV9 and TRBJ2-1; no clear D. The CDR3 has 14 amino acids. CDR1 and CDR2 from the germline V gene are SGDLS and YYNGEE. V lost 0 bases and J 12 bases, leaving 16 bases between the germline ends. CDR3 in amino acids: CASSVGDVRLGQFF. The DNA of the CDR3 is TGTGCCAGCAGCGTAGGAGATGTAAGACTTGGGCAGTTCTTC.

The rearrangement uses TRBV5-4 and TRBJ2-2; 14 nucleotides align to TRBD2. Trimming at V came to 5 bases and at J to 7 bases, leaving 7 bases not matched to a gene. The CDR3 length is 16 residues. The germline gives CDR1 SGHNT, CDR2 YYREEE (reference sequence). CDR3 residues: CASRRGLAGVGGELFF. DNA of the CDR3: TGTGCCAGCAGGAGGGGACTAGCGGGAGTAGGCGGGGAGCTGTTTTTT.

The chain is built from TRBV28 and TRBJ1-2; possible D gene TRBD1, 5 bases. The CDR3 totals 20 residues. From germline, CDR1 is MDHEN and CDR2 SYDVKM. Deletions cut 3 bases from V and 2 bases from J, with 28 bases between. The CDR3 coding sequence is TGTGCCAGCAGTTTCATCTCGGGCAGGGCTTTAGCGAAGCCCAACTATGGCTACACCTTC. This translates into CASSFISGRALAKPNYGYTF.

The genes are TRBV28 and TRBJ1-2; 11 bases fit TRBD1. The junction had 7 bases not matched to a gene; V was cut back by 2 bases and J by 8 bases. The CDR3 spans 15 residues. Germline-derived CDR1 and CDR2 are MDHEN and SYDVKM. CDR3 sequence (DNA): TGTGCCAGCAGTTTAGGAGGACAGGGGGCACGGGGCTACACCTTC. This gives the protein CASSLGGQGARGYTF.